This T cell receptor (beta chain) was sequenced for a study of blood T cell repertoires in COVID-19. As for the study in general: Some COVID-19 samples were acute and others convalescent; all came from the United States, Italy and Spain.

Assay: immunoSEQ multiplex PCR; the TCRdb copy retains only in-frame clones and omits some. The table has 250,000 to 300,000 clones, about nine tenths seen once. The CDR3 runs to 15 residues. Germline CDR1 SGHRS, CDR2 YFSETQ. Trimming cost V 0 bases and J 6 bases, with 12 bases left between them. The count of this clone is one. Sequenced input: peripheral blood. The TCR sequence derives from a woman between 40 and 55 years old who had recovered from COVID-19. The genes are TRBV5-1 and TRBJ2-2; possibly TRBD2 for D (6 bases). The CDR3 DNA follows: TGCGCCAGCAGCTTGGCCTGGAGGGATGCCGGGGAGCTGTTTTTT. Encoded protein: CASSLAWRDAGELFF.